These 15 T cell receptor beta chains were sequenced from one sample in a study of cytomegalovirus exposure and HLA in healthy donors. Primers for the PCR totalled 60 Vbeta and 13 Jbeta. The repertoire was sequenced with immunoSEQ multiplex PCR; TCRdb's copy has only in-frame clones and lacks some. The sample has 80,000 to 100,000 clones, around three fifths seen once. Source material: PBMCs. Every receptor here comes from a woman aged 40 to 50 in good health and CMV-seropositive.

The CDR3 bases are TGCGCCAGCAGCTTCCTGGACAGCAGTCACGAGCAGTACTTC. This translates into CASSFLDSSHEQYF. V is TRBV5-1 and J is TRBJ2-7; D possibly corresponds to TRBD1 (6 bases). The CDR3 covers 14 residues. In germline, CDR1 is SGHRS, CDR2 YFSETQ. Trimming stripped 2 bases from V and 5 bases from J, with 14 bases between.

The chain recombines TRBV7-9 with TRBJ1-1; D gene uncertain. Looked up from germline, CDR1 is SEHNR and CDR2 is FQNEAQ (reference sequence). V dropped 3 bases and J dropped 1 base, with 6 bases sitting between them. The CDR3 loop spans 13 amino acids. The CDR3, as DNA: TGTGCCAGCAGCTTTTTCGGGAACACTGAAGCTTTCTTT. Amino acid sequence: CASSFFGNTEAFF.

The chain combines TRBV7-2 with TRBJ2-2, with D perhaps TRBD1 (5 bases). The CDR3 spans 15 residues. V was trimmed by 4 bases and J by 0 bases, leaving 9 bases between them. Germline lookup yields CDR1 SGHTA and CDR2 FQGNSA. As DNA, the CDR3 is TGTGCCAGCAGCTCCAGGGCCACGAACACCGGGGAGCTGTTTTTT. Residues: CASSSRATNTGELFF.

The chain's CDR3 is CASTVRTGGYNEQFF. In nucleotides, the CDR3 is TGTGCCAGCACTGTACGGACAGGGGGTTACAATGAGCAGTTCTTC. The chain employs TRBV28 and TRBJ2-1, with TRBD1 matching 10 bases. V trimming: 7 bases; J trimming: 4 bases; junction bases outside the gene matches: 7. CDR1 and CDR2 from the germline V gene are MDHEN and SYDVKM. The length of the CDR3 is 15 residues. Based on the CDR3 plus reference TRBV28 and TRBJ2-1, the full variable domain is DVKVTQSSRYLVKRTGEKVFLECVQDMDHENMFWYRQDPGLGLRLIYFSYDVKMKEKGDIPEGYSVSREKKERFSLILESASTNQTSMYLCASTVRTGGYNEQFFGPGTRLTVL.

The chain recombines TRBV28 with TRBJ1-1; tentative D call: TRBD1 (6 bases). The germline V and J ends were trimmed by 5 bases and 4 bases, with 17 bases remaining between them. This CDR3 has 15 amino acids. The V gene's germline CDR1 is MDHEN and CDR2 SYDVKM. CDR3: CASSAWTPQGTEAFF. For the CDR3, the DNA is TGTGCCAGCAGTGCTTGGACCCCACAGGGCACTGAAGCTTTCTTT.

A note on this clone: This sample also contains other DNA sequences that code for the same CDR3. The rearrangement uses TRBV6-5 and TRBJ1-4; 8 bases match TRBD1. CDR1 MNHEY and CDR2 SVGAGI come from the germline V gene. Germline trimming cut 0 bases from V and 5 bases from J; bases unmatched to any gene: 5. This CDR3 spans 16 amino acids. Here the CDR3 reads CASSYSGQGGNEKLFF. CDR3 DNA: TGTGCCAGCAGTTACTCAGGACAGGGTGGAAATGAAAAACTGTTTTTT.

The rearrangement links TRBV15 to TRBJ1-5; a possible D gene is TRBD1 (6 bases). The CDR3 length is 15 residues. The germline gives CDR1 LNHNV, CDR2 YYDKDF (reference sequence). Trimming pared 1 base from V and 9 bases from J, leaving 16 bases between. The chain's CDR3 is CATSRAAGESGPQHF. The CDR3 nucleotides read TGTGCCACCAGCAGAGCCGCAGGGGAATCTGGGCCCCAGCATTTT. Using reference TRBV15 and TRBJ1-5 for the parts outside the CDR3, the full variable domain is DAMVIQNPRYQVTQFGKPVTLSCSQTLNHNVMYWYQQKSSQAPKLLFHYYDKDFNNEADTPDNFQSRRPNTSFCFLDIRSPGLGDTAMYLCATSRAAGESGPQHFGDGTRLSIL.

This clone was picked up one time. The chain joins TRBV2 to TRBJ2-7, with D perhaps matching TRBD2 (5 bases). CDR3 length: 12 amino acids. Trimming stripped 8 bases from V and 6 bases from J, with 14 bases between. Looked up from germline, CDR1 is SNHLY and CDR2 is FYNNEI. CDR3 nucleotide sequence: TGTGCCAGCCAAGCGGCCCCCCGCGAGCAGTACTTC. Its translation: CASQAAPREQYF.

This chain connects TRBV6-5 to TRBJ1-1; D call uncertain. The germline gives CDR1 MNHEY, CDR2 SVGAGI. Trimming pared 7 bases from V and 0 bases from J, leaving 6 bases between. The CDR3 is 12 amino acids. The CDR3, as DNA: TGTGCCAGCAAAATCATGAACACTGAAGCTTTCTTT. Translation: CASKIMNTEAFF.

This rearrangement joins TRBV12-5 to TRBJ1-3; D possibly corresponds to TRBD1 (6 bases). This CDR3 is 17 amino acids long. The germline V gene has CDR1 LGHNT and CDR2 FRNRAP. Deletions cut 5 bases from V and 0 bases from J, with 17 bases between. In DNA form, the CDR3 reads TGTGCTAGTGGTATTACAGGGCACGGGATCTCTGGAAACACCATATATTTT. Translating it yields CASGITGHGISGNTIYF. Full variable domain (rest looked up from reference TRBV12-5 and TRBJ1-3): DARVTQTPRHKVTEMGQEVTMRCQPILGHNTVFWYRQTMMQGLELLAYFRNRAPLDDSGMPKDRFSAEMPDATLATLKIQPSEPRDSAVYFCASGITGHGISGNTIYFGEGSWLTVV.

The chain carries TRBV19 and TRBJ2-1; a weak D match, TRBD2 (6 bases). This CDR3 contains 15 residues. CDR1 and CDR2 (germline): LNHDA, SQIVND (reference sequence). The germline V and J ends were trimmed by 5 bases and 3 bases, with 14 bases remaining between them. The CDR3 here is CASSVQSGLYNEQFF. The CDR3 DNA follows: TGTGCCAGTAGTGTCCAAAGCGGGCTCTACAATGAGCAGTTCTTC.

This clone appeared once. The chain couples TRBV28 to TRBJ2-4; 14 nucleotides align to TRBD2. Trimming at V came to 3 bases and at J to 0 bases, leaving 10 bases not matched to a gene. CDR1 and CDR2 from the germline V gene are MDHEN and SYDVKM. The CDR3 spans 20 residues. CDR3 sequence: CASSFPPTGTSGRAKNIQYF. CDR3 bases: TGTGCCAGCAGTTTCCCTCCGACCGGGACTAGCGGGAGAGCCAAAAACATTCAGTACTTC.

The V and J genes are TRBV28 and TRBJ2-1; 8 nucleotides match TRBD2. V shed 5 bases, J shed 4 bases, and the junction held 7 bases outside the gene matches. Germline CDR1 reads MDHEN; CDR2 reads SYDVKM. The CDR3 has 15 amino acids. As DNA, the CDR3 is TGTGCCAGCAGTGACACTAGCGGAAGATACAATGAGCAGTTCTTC. It is translated as CASSDTSGRYNEQFF.

This clone was seen just once. Written as DNA, the CDR3 is TGTGCCAGCAGCTTGAAAGGAGTCCAAGAGACCCAGTACTTC. It is translated as CASSLKGVQETQYF. The V and J genes are TRBV13 and TRBJ2-5; D uncertain. CDR1 and CDR2 from the germline V gene are PRHDT and FYEKMQ (reference sequence). The CDR3 runs to 14 residues. Trimming took off 3 bases at V and 1 base at J, with 9 bases between the two ends.

The chain employs TRBV10-2 and TRBJ2-1; 9 positions match TRBD1. Germline V gene sequence: CDR1 WSHSY, CDR2 SAAADI. V dropped 9 bases and J dropped 9; count of bases not matched to a gene: 9. This CDR3 has 13 residues. Here the CDR3 DNA reads TGCGCCAGAGGGACAGGGCCTCAGAGTGAGCAGTTCTTC. This gives the protein CARGTGPQSEQFF.